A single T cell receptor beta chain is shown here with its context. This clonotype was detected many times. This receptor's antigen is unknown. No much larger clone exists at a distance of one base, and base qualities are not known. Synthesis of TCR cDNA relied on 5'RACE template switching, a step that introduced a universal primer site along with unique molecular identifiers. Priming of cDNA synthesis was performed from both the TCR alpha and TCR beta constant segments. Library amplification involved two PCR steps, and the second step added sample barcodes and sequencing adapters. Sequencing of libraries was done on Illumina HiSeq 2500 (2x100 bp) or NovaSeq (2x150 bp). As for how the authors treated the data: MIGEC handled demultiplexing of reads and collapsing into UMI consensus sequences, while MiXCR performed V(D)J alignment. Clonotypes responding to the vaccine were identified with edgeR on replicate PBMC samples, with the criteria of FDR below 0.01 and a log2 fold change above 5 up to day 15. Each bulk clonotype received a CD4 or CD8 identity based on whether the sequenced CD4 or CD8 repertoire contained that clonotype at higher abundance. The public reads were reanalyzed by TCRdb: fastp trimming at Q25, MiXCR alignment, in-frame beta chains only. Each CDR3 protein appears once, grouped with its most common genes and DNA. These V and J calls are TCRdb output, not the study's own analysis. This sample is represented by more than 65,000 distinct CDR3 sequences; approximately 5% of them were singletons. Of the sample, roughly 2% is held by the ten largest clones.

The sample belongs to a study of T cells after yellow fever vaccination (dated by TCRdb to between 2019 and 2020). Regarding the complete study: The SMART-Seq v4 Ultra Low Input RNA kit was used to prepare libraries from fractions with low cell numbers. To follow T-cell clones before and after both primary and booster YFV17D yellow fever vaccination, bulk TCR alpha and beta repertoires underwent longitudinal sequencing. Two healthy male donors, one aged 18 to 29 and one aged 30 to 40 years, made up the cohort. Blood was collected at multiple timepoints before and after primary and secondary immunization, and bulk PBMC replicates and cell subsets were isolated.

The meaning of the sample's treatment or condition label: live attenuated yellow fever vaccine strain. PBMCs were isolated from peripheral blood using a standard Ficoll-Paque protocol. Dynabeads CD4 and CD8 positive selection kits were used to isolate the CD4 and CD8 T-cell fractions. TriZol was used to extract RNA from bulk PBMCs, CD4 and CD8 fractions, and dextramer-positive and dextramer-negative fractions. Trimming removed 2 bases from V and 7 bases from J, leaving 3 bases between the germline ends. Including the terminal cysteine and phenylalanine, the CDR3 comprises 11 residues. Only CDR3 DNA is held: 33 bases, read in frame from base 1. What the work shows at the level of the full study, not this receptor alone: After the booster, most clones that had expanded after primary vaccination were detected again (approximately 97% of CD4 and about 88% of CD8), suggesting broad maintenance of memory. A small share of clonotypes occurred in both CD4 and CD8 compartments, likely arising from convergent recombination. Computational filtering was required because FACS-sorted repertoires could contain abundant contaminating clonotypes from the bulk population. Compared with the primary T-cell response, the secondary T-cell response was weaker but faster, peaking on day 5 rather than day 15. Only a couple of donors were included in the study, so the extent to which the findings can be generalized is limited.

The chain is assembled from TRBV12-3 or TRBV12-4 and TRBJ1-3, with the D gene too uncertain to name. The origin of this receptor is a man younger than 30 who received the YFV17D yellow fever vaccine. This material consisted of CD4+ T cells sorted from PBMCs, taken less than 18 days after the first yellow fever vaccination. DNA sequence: TGTGCCAGCAGTTTAAGCAACACCATATATTTT. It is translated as CASSLSNTIYF.